Below are 5 T cell receptor beta chains sequenced from a single sample in a study of blood T cells in healthy people across ages. Next came a second PCR, run for roughly 6 to 11 cycles, which used a sample-barcoded 5' primer along with a J-beta primer mix. TCRdb reanalysed the 5' RACE reads using MiXCR and keeps one entry per CDR3 protein. Among some 1.5 million distinct CDR3 sequences listed, roughly 28% were seen once. Sequenced material: blood. Receptors originate from a woman in her thirties in good health.

This clonotype was recorded at least ten times. V usage is TRBV7-9 and J usage is TRBJ2-7; D is tentatively TRBD1 or TRBD2 (5 bases each). Germline loops: CDR1 SEHNR, CDR2 FQNEAQ (reference sequence). V shed 6 bases and J shed 0 bases, with 15 bases lying between them. CDR3 size: 15 residues. The DNA for the CDR3 is TGTGCCAGCAGACCACGGGGACGGAGCTCCTACGAGCAGTACTTC. This encodes CASRPRGRSSYEQYF.

The rearrangement uses TRBV30 and TRBJ1-2; no definite D call. Germline CDR1 reads GTSNPN; CDR2 reads SVGIG (reference sequence). V was shortened by 4 bases and J by 5 bases, with 17 bases between the two germline ends. CDR3 size: 14 residues. The CDR3 loop is CAWTPGRPEYGYTF. The DNA of the CDR3 is TGTGCCTGGACCCCTGGGAGGCCTGAATATGGCTACACCTTC.

This sequence joins TRBV20-1 and TRBJ1-5, with 7 positions matching TRBD1. Germline-derived CDR1 and CDR2 are DFQATT and SNEGSKA (reference sequence). The CDR3 extends over 15 amino acids. V lost 1 base, J lost 1 base, and 4 bases stayed unmatched. Here the CDR3 reads CSARGQGLSNQPQHF. The CDR3 DNA is TGCAGTGCTAGAGGACAGGGTTTGAGCAATCAGCCCCAGCATTTT.

This clonotype was observed at least ten times. One junction end disagrees with the germline gene, perhaps due to a read error. V is TRBV5-1 and J is TRBJ2-2; 8 bases are a match to TRBD1. CDR1 is SGHRS and CDR2 is YFSETQ in the germline V gene. The CDR3 has 15 amino acids. CDR3 protein: CASSPGTGNTGELFF. In DNA, the CDR3 is TGTGCCAGCAGCCCCGGGACAGGGAACACCGGGGAGCTGTTTTTT. Combining the CDR3 with reference TRBV5-1 and TRBJ2-2 gives the whole variable domain KAGVTQTPRYLIKTRGQQVTLSCSPISGHRSVSWYQQTPGQGLQFLFEYFSETQRNKGNFPGRFSGRQFSNSRSEMNVSTLELGDSALYLCASSPGTGNTGELFFGEGSRLTVL.

This clonotype was recorded a few times. The chain combines TRBV5-6 with TRBJ2-3; either TRBD1 or TRBD2 may fit D (6 bases each). The V end lost 7 bases, the J end lost 0 bases, and 15 bases lay between the germline ends. The V gene's germline CDR1 is SGHDT and CDR2 YYEEEE. This CDR3 is 15 amino acids long. The CDR3 DNA reads TGTGCCAGCGGAGGGACACCGGCTAGCACAGATACGCAGTATTTT. It specifies CASGGTPASTDTQYF.